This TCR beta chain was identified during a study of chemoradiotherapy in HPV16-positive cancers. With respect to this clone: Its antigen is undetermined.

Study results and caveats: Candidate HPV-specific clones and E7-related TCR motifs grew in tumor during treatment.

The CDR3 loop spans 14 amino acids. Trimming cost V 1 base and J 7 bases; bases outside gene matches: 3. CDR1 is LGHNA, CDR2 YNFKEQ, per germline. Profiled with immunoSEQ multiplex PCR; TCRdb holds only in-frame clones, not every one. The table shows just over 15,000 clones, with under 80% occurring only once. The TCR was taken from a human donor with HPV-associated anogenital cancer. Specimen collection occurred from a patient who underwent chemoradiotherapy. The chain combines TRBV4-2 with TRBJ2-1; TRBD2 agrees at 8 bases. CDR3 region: CASSQGTSPNEQFF. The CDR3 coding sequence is TGTGCCAGCAGCCAAGGGACTAGCCCTAATGAGCAGTTCTTC.